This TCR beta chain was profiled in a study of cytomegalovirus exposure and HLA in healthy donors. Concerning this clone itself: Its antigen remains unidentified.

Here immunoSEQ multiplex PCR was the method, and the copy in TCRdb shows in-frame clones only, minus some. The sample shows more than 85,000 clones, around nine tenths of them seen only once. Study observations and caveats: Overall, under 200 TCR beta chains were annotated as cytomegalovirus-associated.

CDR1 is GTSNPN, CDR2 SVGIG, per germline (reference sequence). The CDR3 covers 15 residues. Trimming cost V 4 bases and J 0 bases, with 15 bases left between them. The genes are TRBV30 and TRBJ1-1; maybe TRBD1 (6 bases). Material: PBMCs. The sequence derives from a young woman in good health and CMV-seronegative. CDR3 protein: CAWKTGYNMNTEAFF. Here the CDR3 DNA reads TGTGCCTGGAAAACAGGGTACAACATGAACACTGAAGCTTTCTTT.